These 17 T cell receptor beta chains share one sample of origin, sequenced in a study of blood T cell repertoires in COVID-19. Using immunoSEQ multiplex PCR, the repertoire was profiled, and TCRdb retains in-frame clones only, with some absent. The data hold about 530,000 clones, with around 90% observed a single time. The sequenced sample was peripheral blood. The source of these receptors is a woman aged 50 to 65 with COVID-19, enrolled during active disease.

V and J are TRBV5-1 and TRBJ2-7; D might be TRBD2 (5 bases). Trimming cost V 4 bases and J 5 bases, with 16 bases left between them. The CDR3 extends over 14 amino acids. Germline loops: CDR1 SGHRS, CDR2 YFSETQ. The CDR3 sequence is CASSGDLDGDEQYF. The CDR3 DNA reads TGCGCCAGCAGCGGGGATCTCGACGGGGACGAGCAGTACTTC. The full variable domain, completed using reference TRBV5-1 and TRBJ2-7, is KAGVTQTPRYLIKTRGQQVTLSCSPISGHRSVSWYQQTPGQGLQFLFEYFSETQRNKGNFPGRFSGRQFSNSRSEMNVSTLELGDSALYLCASSGDLDGDEQYFGPGTRLTVT.

V is TRBV9 and J is TRBJ2-5; 11 bases agree with TRBD2. The ends lost 0 bases at V and 2 bases at J; junction bases unmatched: 3. CDR1 and CDR2 (germline): SGDLS, YYNGEE. The CDR3 length is 16 residues. The CDR3 DNA follows: TGTGCCAGCAGCGTAGGACTAGCGGGAAGGCAAGAGACCCAGTACTTC. The encoded protein is CASSVGLAGRQETQYF.

Details on this clone: Other nucleotide sequences from this sample produce the same CDR3. The chain combines TRBV5-1 with TRBJ2-6; D gene uncertain. Germline V gives CDR1 SGHRS, CDR2 YFSETQ. The CDR3 sequence is 15 residues long. Deletions cut 0 bases from V and 1 base from J, with 5 bases between. CDR3 loop: CASSLALSGANVLTF. The CDR3 coding sequence is TGCGCCAGCAGCTTGGCTCTGTCTGGGGCCAACGTCCTGACTTTC. The whole variable domain, remainder taken from reference TRBV5-1 and TRBJ2-6, is KAGVTQTPRYLIKTRGQQVTLSCSPISGHRSVSWYQQTPGQGLQFLFEYFSETQRNKGNFPGRFSGRQFSNSRSEMNVSTLELGDSALYLCASSLALSGANVLTFGAGSRLTVL.

There are a few counts of this clone. V and J are TRBV6-5 and TRBJ2-3; D gene ambiguous. CDR1 MNHEY and CDR2 SVGAGI come from the germline V gene. V shed 7 bases and J shed 4 bases, with 9 bases lying between them. The CDR3 has 12 amino acids. CDR3 sequence: CASKATADTQYF. In DNA form, the CDR3 reads TGTGCCAGCAAAGCGACGGCAGATACGCAGTATTTT.

The CDR3 here is CASSQEGGGSYNSPLHF. For the CDR3, the DNA is TGCGCCAGCAGCCAAGAAGGGGGGGGATCCTATAATTCACCCCTCCACTTT. The V gene is TRBV4-1, the J gene TRBJ1-6, with TRBD1 as a possible D gene (6 bases). CDR1 and CDR2 (germline): MGHRA, YSYEKL. V shed 0 bases and J shed 1 base, with 10 bases lying between them. CDR3 length: 17 amino acids.

V and J are TRBV7-6 and TRBJ2-7; 10 bases agree with TRBD1. Germline V gene data show CDR1 as SGHVS and CDR2 as FNYEAQ. The CDR3 runs 18 residues. Trimming at V came to 4 bases and at J to 2 bases, leaving 14 bases not matched to a gene. This chain's CDR3 is CASSSLVPGTGVTYEQYF. The CDR3 DNA follows: TGTGCCAGCAGCTCATTGGTCCCAGGGACAGGGGTTACCTACGAGCAGTACTTC.

The rearrangement uses TRBV19 and TRBJ1-5; no reliable D call. The CDR3 loop spans 16 amino acids. Germline loops: CDR1 LNHDA, CDR2 SQIVND (reference sequence). The V end lost 5 bases, the J end lost 0 bases, and 14 bases lay between the germline ends. Written as DNA, the CDR3 is TGTGCCAGTAGTTTACACGGACTGTATAGCAATCAGCCCCAGCATTTT. Translating it yields CASSLHGLYSNQPQHF.

CDR3 in DNA: TGTGCCAGCAGTACTTCCAACTATGGCTACACCTTC. Protein sequence: CASSTSNYGYTF. The chain links TRBV6-6 to TRBJ1-2; no reliable D call. Trimming cost V 5 bases and J 2 bases, with 6 bases left between them. CDR3 length: 12 amino acids. Germline V gene lookup returns CDR1 MNHNY and CDR2 SVGAGI (reference sequence).

This chain joins TRBV30 and TRBJ1-2, with TRBD1 matching 7 bases. This CDR3 comprises 14 residues. Germline V lookup: CDR1 GTSNPN, CDR2 SVGIG (reference sequence). V was clipped by 0 bases and J by 8 bases; unmatched bases: 9. CDR3 nucleotide sequence: TGTGCCTGGAGTGTACGTCGCAGGGGGGACGGCTACACCTTC. Amino acid sequence: CAWSVRRRGDGYTF.

The chain uses TRBV5-4 and TRBJ1-2; D may be TRBD1 (5 bases). Germline-derived CDR1 and CDR2 are SGHNT and YYREEE (reference sequence). The V and J ends lost 2 bases and 1 base respectively, with 9 bases between them. CDR3 size: 14 residues. In DNA form, the CDR3 reads TGTGCCAGCAGCTTAACAGGCCATAACTATGGCTACACCTTC. This codes for CASSLTGHNYGYTF.

The rearrangement links TRBV19 to TRBJ2-7; TRBD1 might be the D (6 bases). Trimming removed 5 bases at V and 2 bases at J, with 10 bases between. The CDR3 length is 13 residues. The germline V gene has CDR1 LNHDA and CDR2 SQIVND (reference sequence). CDR3 DNA sequence: TGTGCCAGTAGTCTACGGACAGCCTACGAGCAGTACTTC. Translating it yields CASSLRTAYEQYF.

J is TRBJ2-1 and V is TRBV30; D is undetermined. V dropped 3 bases and J dropped 6 bases, with 6 bases sitting between them. The CDR3 length is 11 residues. Germline assignment: CDR1 GTSNPN and CDR2 SVGIG (reference sequence). In nucleotides, the CDR3 is TGTGCCTGGAGCGGTAGCAATGAGCAGTTCTTC. Translating it yields CAWSGSNEQFF. Based on the CDR3 plus reference TRBV30 and TRBJ2-1, the full variable domain is SQTIHQWPATLVQPVGSPLSLECTVEGTSNPNLYWYRQAAGRGLQLLFYSVGIGQISSEVPQNLSASRPQDRQFILSSKKLLLSDSGFYLCAWSGSNEQFFGPGTRLTVL.

This chain joins TRBV2 and TRBJ1-1; D remains ambiguous. The V and J ends lost 6 bases and 4 bases respectively, with 9 bases between them. This CDR3 is built from 12 residues. The V gene's germline CDR1 is SNHLY and CDR2 FYNNEI. Here the CDR3 reads CASRDYGTEAFF. In DNA form, the CDR3 reads TGTGCCAGCAGGGACTATGGCACTGAAGCTTTCTTT.

The chain couples TRBV11-3 to TRBJ1-2; 8 bases fit TRBD1. Germline V gene data show CDR1 as SGHNT and CDR2 as YENEEA. The CDR3 totals 16 residues. The J segment lost 4 bases and the V segment lost 3 bases, leaving 10 bases of the junction unmatched. CDR3 residues: CASSFRRTGCGYGYTF. CDR3 DNA: TGTGCCAGCAGCTTCAGACGGACAGGGTGCGGCTATGGCTACACCTTC.

DNA of the CDR3: TGTGCCAGCAGTTTGGACAGGGGGGTTTACTATGGCTACACCTTC. Translation: CASSLDRGVYYGYTF. V and J are TRBV28 and TRBJ1-2; TRBD1 matches at 10 bases. Germline loops: CDR1 MDHEN, CDR2 SYDVKM. CDR3 size: 15 residues. The V and J ends lost 3 bases and 3 bases, in that order; junction bases with no gene match: 4.

The chain carries TRBV6-8 and TRBJ1-1, with D unresolved. This CDR3 spans 17 amino acids. CDR1 and CDR2 (germline): MNHGY, SAAAGT. V lost 0 bases to trimming and J lost 2 bases, with 16 bases between them. The CDR3 DNA sequence: TGTGCCAGCAGTTACTCGACGACGGGTCGGAGAAACACTGAAGCTTTCTTT. Encoded protein: CASSYSTTGRRNTEAFF.

The chain couples TRBV9 to TRBJ2-1; 15 bases fit TRBD2. The V segment lost 4 bases and the J segment 9 bases; nucleotides outside the gene matches: 11. The germline V gene has CDR1 SGDLS and CDR2 YYNGEE. There are 17 residues in the CDR3. Here the CDR3 reads CASSSGPGLAGGSEQFF. The CDR3 DNA follows: TGTGCCAGCAGCTCGGGCCCCGGACTAGCGGGGGGGAGTGAGCAGTTCTTC.